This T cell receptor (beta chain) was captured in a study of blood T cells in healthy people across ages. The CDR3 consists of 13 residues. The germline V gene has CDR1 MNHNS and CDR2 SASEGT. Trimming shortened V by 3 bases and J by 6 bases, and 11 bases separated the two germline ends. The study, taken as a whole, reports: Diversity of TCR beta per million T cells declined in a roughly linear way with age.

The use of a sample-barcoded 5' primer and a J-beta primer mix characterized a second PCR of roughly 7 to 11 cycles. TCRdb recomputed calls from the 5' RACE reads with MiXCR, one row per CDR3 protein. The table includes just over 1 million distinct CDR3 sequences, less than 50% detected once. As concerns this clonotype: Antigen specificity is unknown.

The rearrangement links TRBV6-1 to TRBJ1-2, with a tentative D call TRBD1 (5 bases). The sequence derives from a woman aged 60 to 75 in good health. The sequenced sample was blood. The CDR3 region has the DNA TGTGCCAGCAGTGAGGGGACGGCCCATGGCTACACCTTC. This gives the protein CASSEGTAHGYTF.